A selection of T cell receptor beta chains follows, all from one sample in a study of PD-1 blockade in classical Hodgkin lymphoma. The table came from immunoSEQ multiplex PCR; TCRdb's copy has only in-frame clones and leaves some out. The sample carries fewer than 20,000 clones, approximately 82% recorded once. Sequencing was carried out using CD4+ T cells from blood. All receptors come from a human donor with classical Hodgkin lymphoma. Both conserved end residues are part of each CDR3. Size is stated for part of the rows, as once, few or many counts, or as a class when the clone is expanded.

TRBV6-1	TRBJ1-3	-	CASSADRGRGNTIYF
TRBV6-4	TRBJ1-2	-	CASSPRDKELFF
TRBV7-9	TRBJ2-5	-	CASSLSRETQYF
TRBV28	TRBJ2-3	-	CASSLPTGTDTQYF
TRBV15	TRBJ1-1	-	CATSRDGAVNTEAFF
TRBV6-6	TRBJ2-7	once	CASRYRTGGYEQYF
TRBV5-1	TRBJ1-2	few	CASSLETGAYGYTF
TRBV6-1	TRBJ2-1	once	CASSEEAGVGHNEQFF
TRBV29-1	TRBJ2-1	-	CSVQRAPLADTASYNEQFF
TRBV11-3	TRBJ2-1	-	CASSLGFGSANEQFF
TRBV10-1	TRBJ2-2	few	CASSDGTIGSRELFF
TRBV5-1	TRBJ2-5	-	CASSLQETQYF
TRBV28	TRBJ2-1	few	CATTSGGNEQFF
TRBV11-3	TRBJ2-7	-	CASSPDTDYEQYF
TRBV19	TRBJ2-2	-	CASSKGRNTGELFF
TRBV6-5	TRBJ2-1	-	CASRTSGSDEQFF
TRBV13	TRBJ2-7	-	CASSQGTSGSSRYEQYF
TRBV9	TRBJ1-4	once	CASSSPTGYNEKLFF
TRBV19	TRBJ1-5	-	CASSISQGPPQHF
TRBV5-1	TRBJ1-2	-	CASSLLAETYGYTF
TRBV19	TRBJ2-7	-	CATTDTGGRAYEQYF
TRBV5-7	TRBJ1-2	-	CASSSKGQAF
TRBV16	TRBJ2-7	-	CASSQSRGRISYEQYF
TRBV28	TRBJ1-2	-	CASSRTGGVRTF
TRBV28	TRBJ1-4	-	CASSVGGWEKLFF
TRBV6-1	TRBJ1-3	-	CASSDRGLGGNTIYF
TRBV2	TRBJ2-7	-	CASSEGQSYEQYF
TRBV29-1	TRBJ2-7	once	CSVGAPGEQYF
TRBV2	TRBJ2-5	-	CASSEVGIFGGGDRETQYF
TRBV29-1	TRBJ1-2	-	CSVEVEVANYGYTF
TRBV6-6	TRBJ1-1	-	CASYLGDRTEAFF
TRBV15	TRBJ2-5	-	CATSRGQETQYF
TRBV21-1	TRBJ2-7	-	CASSIGGKSYEQYF
TRBV5-1	TRBJ2-5	-	CASSWAGDETQYF
TRBV10-3	TRBJ2-7	-	CAISSGLDYEQYF
TRBV7-2	TRBJ2-2	once	CASSPYTTGELFF
TRBV7-9	TRBJ2-1	few	CASSLTSGRLTEQFF
TRBV15	TRBJ2-3	-	CATSRNIGLAGDKDTQYF
TRBV10-3	TRBJ2-3	-	CAIRDSRTDTQYF
TRBV6-6	TRBJ1-1	-	CASTLGDRAEAFF
TRBV19	TRBJ1-5	few	CASSGFRDRNQPQHF
TRBV5-6	TRBJ2-7	-	CASSRDRGEQYF
TRBV19	TRBJ1-5	-	CASSPGVSNQPQHF
TRBV27	TRBJ2-1	-	CASSPRLAGGYNEQFF
TRBV5-4	TRBJ2-7	few	CASSAPTGPVDEQYF
TRBV2	TRBJ2-2	-	CASSAPRNAGNTGELFF
TRBV15	TRBJ2-5	-	CATSRGGGQETQYF
TRBV5-4	TRBJ1-1	-	CASSPGTSAEAFF
TRBV6-1	TRBJ1-4	-	CASKVSAVNEKLFF
TRBV5-6	TRBJ1-5	-	CASSLVDSRQPQHF
TRBV5-4	TRBJ2-7	few	CASTVGLAGSFPYEQYF
TRBV19	TRBJ2-3	-	CASSISGTDTQYF
TRBV6-5	TRBJ2-7	-	CASSSLRYEQYF
TRBV4-1	TRBJ1-1	few	CASTRAGGTEAFF
TRBV7-2	TRBJ2-5	-	CASSFSGRGGETQYF
TRBV7-6	TRBJ2-3	-	CASSLGSRLAGDTQYF
TRBV7-9	TRBJ1-1	-	CASSPWTEMNTEAFF
TRBV7-8	TRBJ1-2	-	CASSLTDRGVLGGYTF
TRBV10-3	TRBJ2-7	-	CAISESQGGRASYEQYF
TRBV4-1	TRBJ1-1	-	CASSQDKARAFF